The clone carrying this TCR beta chain was picked up one time. Antigen unknown. Researchers ran the PCR with 60 Vbeta and 13 Jbeta primers. Assay used: immunoSEQ multiplex PCR; TCRdb lists only in-frame clones, some missing. This table holds 200,000 or so clones, 65% to 85% found once. This entry is derived from a study of cytomegalovirus exposure and HLA in healthy donors. The wider study: Unique TCR beta sequences numbering 120 million or so came from 150 million to 200 million T cells in an earlier analysis. General study findings and limits: Differences between HLA loci emerged in a later analysis of TCR association rates, with DRB1 most and HLA-C fewest. Presence/absence analysis assumed near-uniform sequencing depth across donors.

This CDR3 has 15 residues. V gave up 4 bases and J gave up 4 bases; unmatched junction bases: 7. CDR1 and CDR2 from the germline V gene are SGHTA and FQGNSA. The chain joins TRBV7-2 to TRBJ2-7; TRBD2 matches 10 bases. Sequencing was performed on PBMCs. The sequence was collected from a boy younger than 10 in good health and CMV-seronegative. CDR3: CASSSTSGPSYEQYF. The CDR3 DNA reads as TGTGCCAGCAGCTCGACTAGCGGGCCGAGTTACGAGCAGTACTTC.